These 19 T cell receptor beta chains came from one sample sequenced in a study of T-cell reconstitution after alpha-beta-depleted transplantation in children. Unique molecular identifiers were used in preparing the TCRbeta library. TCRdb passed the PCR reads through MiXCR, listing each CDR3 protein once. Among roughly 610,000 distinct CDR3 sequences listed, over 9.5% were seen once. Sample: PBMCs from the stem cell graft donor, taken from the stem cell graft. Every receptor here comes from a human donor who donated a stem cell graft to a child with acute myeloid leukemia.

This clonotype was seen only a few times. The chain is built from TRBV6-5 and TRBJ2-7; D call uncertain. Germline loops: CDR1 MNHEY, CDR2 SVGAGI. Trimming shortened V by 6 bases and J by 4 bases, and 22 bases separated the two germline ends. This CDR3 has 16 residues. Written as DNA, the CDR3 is TGTGCCAGCAGCCGCGCCACAGTGGGGTTCGTGTACGAGCAGTACTTC. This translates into CASSRATVGFVYEQYF.

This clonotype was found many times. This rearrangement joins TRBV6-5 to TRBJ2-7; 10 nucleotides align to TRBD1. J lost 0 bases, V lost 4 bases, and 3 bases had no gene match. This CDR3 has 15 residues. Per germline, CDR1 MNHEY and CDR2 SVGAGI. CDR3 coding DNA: TGTGCCAGCAGTTCTCGGACAGGGGGCTCCTACGAGCAGTACTTC. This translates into CASSSRTGGSYEQYF.

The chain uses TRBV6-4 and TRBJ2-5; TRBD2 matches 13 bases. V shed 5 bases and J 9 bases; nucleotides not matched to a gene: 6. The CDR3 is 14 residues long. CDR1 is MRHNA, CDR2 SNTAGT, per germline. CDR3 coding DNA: TGTGCCAGCAGTATGGGGACTAGCGGGGCTGCCCAGTACTTC. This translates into CASSMGTSGAAQYF.

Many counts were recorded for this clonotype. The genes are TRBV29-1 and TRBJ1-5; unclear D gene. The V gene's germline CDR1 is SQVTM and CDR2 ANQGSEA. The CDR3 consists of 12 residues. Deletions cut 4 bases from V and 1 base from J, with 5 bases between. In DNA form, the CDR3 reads TGCAGCGTTGGAGGGAGCAATCAGCCCCAGCATTTT. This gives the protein CSVGGSNQPQHF.

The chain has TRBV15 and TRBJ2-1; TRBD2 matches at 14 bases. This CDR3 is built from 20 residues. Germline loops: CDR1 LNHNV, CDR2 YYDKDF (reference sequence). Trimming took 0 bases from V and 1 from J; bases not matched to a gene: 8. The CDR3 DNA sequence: TGTGCCACCAGCAGAGATTACCCGGGACTAGCGGGAGAATCCTACAATGAGCAGTTCTTC. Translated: CATSRDYPGLAGESYNEQFF. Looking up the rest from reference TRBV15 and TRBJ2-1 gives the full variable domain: DAMVIQNPRYQVTQFGKPVTLSCSQTLNHNVMYWYQQKSSQAPKLLFHYYDKDFNNEADTPDNFQSRRPNTSFCFLDIRSPGLGDTAMYLCATSRDYPGLAGESYNEQFFGPGTRLTVL.

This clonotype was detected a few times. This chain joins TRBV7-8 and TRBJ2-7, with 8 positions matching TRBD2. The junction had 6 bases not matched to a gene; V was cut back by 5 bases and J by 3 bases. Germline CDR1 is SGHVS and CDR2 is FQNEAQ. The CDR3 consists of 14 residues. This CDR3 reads CASSPREGHYEQYF. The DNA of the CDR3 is TGTGCCAGCAGCCCACGGGAGGGCCACTACGAGCAGTACTTC.

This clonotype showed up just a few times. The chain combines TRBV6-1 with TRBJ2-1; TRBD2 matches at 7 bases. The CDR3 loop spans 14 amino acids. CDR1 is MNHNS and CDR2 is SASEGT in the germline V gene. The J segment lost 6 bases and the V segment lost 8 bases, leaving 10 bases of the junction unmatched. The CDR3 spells CASRPGGSGNEQFF. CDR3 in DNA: TGTGCCAGCCGACCCGGCGGGAGTGGCAATGAGCAGTTCTTC.

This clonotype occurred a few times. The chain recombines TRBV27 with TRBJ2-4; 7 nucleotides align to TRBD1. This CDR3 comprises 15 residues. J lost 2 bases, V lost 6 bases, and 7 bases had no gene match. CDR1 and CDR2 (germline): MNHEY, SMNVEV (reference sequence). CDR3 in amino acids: CASSTRDRTKNIQYF. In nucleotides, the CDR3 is TGTGCCAGCAGCACCAGGGACAGAACCAAAAACATTCAGTACTTC.

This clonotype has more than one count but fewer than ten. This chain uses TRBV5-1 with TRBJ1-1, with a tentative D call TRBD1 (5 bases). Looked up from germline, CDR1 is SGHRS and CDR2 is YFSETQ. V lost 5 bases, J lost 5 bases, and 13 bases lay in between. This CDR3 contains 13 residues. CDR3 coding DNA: TGCGCCAGCAGGCCCGGGGCGGGGACTGAAGCTTTCTTT. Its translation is CASRPGAGTEAFF.

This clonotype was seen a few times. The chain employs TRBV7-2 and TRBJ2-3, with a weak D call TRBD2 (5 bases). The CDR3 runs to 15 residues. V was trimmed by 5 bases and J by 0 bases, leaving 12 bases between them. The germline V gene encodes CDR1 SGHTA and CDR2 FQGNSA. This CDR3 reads CASSIEGASTDTQYF. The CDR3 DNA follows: TGTGCCAGCAGCATAGAGGGAGCTAGCACAGATACGCAGTATTTT.

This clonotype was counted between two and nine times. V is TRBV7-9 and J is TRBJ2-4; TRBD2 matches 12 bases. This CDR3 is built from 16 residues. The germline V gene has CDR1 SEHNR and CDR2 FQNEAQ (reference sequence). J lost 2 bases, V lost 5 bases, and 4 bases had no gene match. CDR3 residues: CASSPLAGGSKNIQYF. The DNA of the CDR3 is TGTGCCAGCAGCCCACTAGCGGGAGGTTCCAAAAACATTCAGTACTTC.

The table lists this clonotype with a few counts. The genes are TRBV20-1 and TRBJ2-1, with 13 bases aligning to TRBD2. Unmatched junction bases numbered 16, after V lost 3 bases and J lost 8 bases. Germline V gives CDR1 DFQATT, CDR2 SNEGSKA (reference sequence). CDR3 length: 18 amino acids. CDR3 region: CSARTPGGLAGVFDEQFF. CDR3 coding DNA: TGCAGTGCTAGGACCCCGGGCGGACTAGCGGGAGTATTCGATGAGCAGTTCTTC.

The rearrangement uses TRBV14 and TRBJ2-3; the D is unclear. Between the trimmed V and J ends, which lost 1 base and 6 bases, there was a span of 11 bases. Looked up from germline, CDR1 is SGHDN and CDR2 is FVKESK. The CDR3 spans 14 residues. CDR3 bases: TGTGCCAGCAGCCAAGGTTCCAATTGGGATACGCAGTATTTT. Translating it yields CASSQGSNWDTQYF. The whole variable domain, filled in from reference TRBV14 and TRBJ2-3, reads EAGVTQFPSHSVIEKGQTVTLRCDPISGHDNLYWYRRVMGKEIKFLLHFVKESKQDESGMPNNRFLAERTGGTYSTLKVQPAELEDSGVYFCASSQGSNWDTQYFGPGTRLTVL.

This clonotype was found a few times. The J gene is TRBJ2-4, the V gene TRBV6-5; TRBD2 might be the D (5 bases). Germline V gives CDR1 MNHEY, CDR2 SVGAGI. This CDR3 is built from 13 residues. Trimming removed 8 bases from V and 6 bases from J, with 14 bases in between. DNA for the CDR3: TGTGCCAGCCGATCCACGGGGTTAAACATTCAGTACTTC. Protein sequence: CASRSTGLNIQYF.

CDR3 coding DNA: TGCGCCAGCAGCTTGGTATCCCGGGGCACTGAAGCTTTCTTT. Encoded protein: CASSLVSRGTEAFF. This rearrangement joins TRBV5-1 to TRBJ1-1; D remains ambiguous. The CDR3 covers 14 residues. The germline CDR1 and CDR2 sequences are SGHRS and YFSETQ. Trimming shortened V by 0 bases and J by 4 bases, and 10 bases separated the two germline ends.

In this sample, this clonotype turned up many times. As DNA, the CDR3 is TGCAGTGCTAGAGATGTAAACACCATATATTTT. It codes for CSARDVNTIYF. V and J are TRBV20-1 and TRBJ1-3, with unresolved D. Per germline, CDR1 DFQATT and CDR2 SNEGSKA (reference sequence). The V and J ends lost 0 bases and 6 bases respectively, with 3 bases between them. This CDR3 contains 11 residues.

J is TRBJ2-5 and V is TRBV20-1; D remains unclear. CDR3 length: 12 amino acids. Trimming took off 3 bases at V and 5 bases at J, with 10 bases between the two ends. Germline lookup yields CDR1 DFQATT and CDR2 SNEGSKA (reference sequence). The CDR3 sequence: CSASTGYETQYF. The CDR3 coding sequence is TGCAGTGCTAGTACCGGGTACGAGACCCAGTACTTC.

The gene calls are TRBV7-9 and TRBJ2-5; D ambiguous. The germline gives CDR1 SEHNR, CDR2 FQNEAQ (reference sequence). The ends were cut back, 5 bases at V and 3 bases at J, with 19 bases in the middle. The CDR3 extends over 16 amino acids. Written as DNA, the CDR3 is TGTGCCAGCAGCCCCTACGGGCCCAAGATGGAAGAGACCCAGTACTTC. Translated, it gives CASSPYGPKMEETQYF.

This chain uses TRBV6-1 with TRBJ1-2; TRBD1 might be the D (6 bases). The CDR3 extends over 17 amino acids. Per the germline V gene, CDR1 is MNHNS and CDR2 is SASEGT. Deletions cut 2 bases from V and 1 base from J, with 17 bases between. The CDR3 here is CASSERGSRGVNYGYTF. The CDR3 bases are TGTGCCAGCAGTGAACGGGGTTCAAGGGGGGTTAACTATGGCTACACCTTC.